These 21 T cell receptor beta chains came from one sample sequenced in a study of shared clonotypes between healthy human individuals. Assay: immunoSEQ multiplex PCR; the TCRdb copy retains only in-frame clones and omits some. The table records 500,000 to 550,000 clones, approximately 95% of them present only once. Sequencing used naive CD4+ T cells sorted from blood. Indicated subset: CD45RA+ positively selected. These receptors all come from a woman between 25 and 40 years old in good health.

The chain couples TRBV11-2 to TRBJ1-5; D possibly corresponds to TRBD1 (5 bases). The CDR3 contains 17 residues. V was clipped by 2 bases and J by 1 base, with 15 bases between them. CDR1 is SGHAT, CDR2 FQNNGV, per germline. The CDR3 spells CASSLLAGHGSNQPQHF. CDR3 bases: TGTGCCAGCAGCTTATTAGCAGGACACGGCAGCAATCAGCCCCAGCATTTT.

About this clone: Other DNA sequences in this specimen translate into the identical CDR3. The rearrangement joins TRBV7-9 to TRBJ1-1, with D unresolved. This CDR3 is 13 amino acids long. Germline CDR1 and CDR2: SEHNR and FQNEAQ (reference sequence). V was cut by 1 base and J by 1 base, with 4 bases left in between. In DNA form, the CDR3 reads TGTGCCAGCAGCTTAGTTGCGAACACTGAAGCTTTCTTT. Protein product: CASSLVANTEAFF. Variable domain in full (rest from reference TRBV7-9 and TRBJ1-1): DTGVSQNPRHKITKRGQNVTFRCDPISEHNRLYWYRQTLGQGPEFLTYFQNEAQLEKSRLLSDRFSAERPKGSFSTLEIQRTEQGDSAMYLCASSLVANTEAFFGQGTRLTVV.

The chain is built from TRBV7-9 and TRBJ1-1; a weak D match, TRBD1 (6 bases). The CDR3 is 17 residues long. Deletions cut 1 base from V and 0 bases from J, with 15 bases between. The germline CDR1 and CDR2 sequences are SEHNR and FQNEAQ (reference sequence). The CDR3, as DNA: TGTGCCAGCAGCTTAGGCTCCTCAGGGGATATGAACACTGAAGCTTTCTTT. Its protein is CASSLGSSGDMNTEAFF.

The rearrangement joins TRBV19 to TRBJ1-1; 9 bases fit TRBD1. CDR1 is LNHDA, CDR2 SQIVND, per germline (reference sequence). V was clipped by 5 bases and J by 0 bases; unmatched bases: 10. The CDR3 has 17 amino acids. The CDR3 spells CASSPGTGRFMNTEAFF. The CDR3, as DNA: TGTGCCAGTAGTCCCGGGACAGGGAGGTTCATGAACACTGAAGCTTTCTTT.

The genes are TRBV10-1 and TRBJ1-2; D might be TRBD1 (5 bases). V was shortened by 4 bases and J by 4 bases, with 10 bases between the two germline ends. The CDR3 covers 13 residues. From germline, CDR1 is WNHNN and CDR2 SYGVQD (reference sequence). DNA for the CDR3: TGCGCCAGCAGTGCCGACAGAACCTATGGCTACACCTTC. This translates into CASSADRTYGYTF.

This clone appeared once. J is TRBJ2-4 and V is TRBV27; TRBD1 might be the D (5 bases). The germline V gene has CDR1 MNHEY and CDR2 SMNVEV (reference sequence). The V end was cut by 8 bases, the J end by 0 bases, with 23 bases between. The CDR3 loop spans 18 amino acids. In nucleotides, the CDR3 is TGTGCCAGCCGAACCCTGGGTCAGGGCAGCGTAGCCAAAAACATTCAGTACTTC. It specifies CASRTLGQGSVAKNIQYF.

The CDR3 is CASSQAPSTGELFF. The CDR3 nucleotides read TGTGCCAGCAGCCAAGCCCCAAGCACCGGGGAGCTGTTTTTT. The rearrangement uses TRBV14 and TRBJ2-2; no definite D call. CDR1 SGHDN and CDR2 FVKESK come from the germline V gene. V was pared by 1 base and J by 4 bases, with 7 bases between. The CDR3 runs 14 residues.

V and J are TRBV30 and TRBJ1-5; perhaps TRBD1 as D (5 bases). V was trimmed by 2 bases and J by 3 bases, leaving 14 bases between them. This CDR3 has 15 amino acids. Per germline, CDR1 GTSNPN and CDR2 SVGIG (reference sequence). DNA for the CDR3: TGTGCCTGGAGTCCTCAGGGAGGGAACAATCAGCCCCAGCATTTT. Its translation is CAWSPQGGNNQPQHF. The variable domain in full, with the rest retrieved from reference TRBV30 and TRBJ1-5, is SQTIHQWPATLVQPVGSPLSLECTVEGTSNPNLYWYRQAAGRGLQLLFYSVGIGQISSEVPQNLSASRPQDRQFILSSKKLLLSDSGFYLCAWSPQGGNNQPQHFGDGTRLSIL.

The chain links TRBV28 to TRBJ2-1; D may match TRBD1 or TRBD2 (5 bases each). Per the germline V gene, CDR1 is MDHEN and CDR2 is SYDVKM. The CDR3 sequence is 11 residues long. V was shortened by 9 bases and J by 6 bases, with 9 bases between the two germline ends. The CDR3 sequence is CASLGVNEQFF. In nucleotides, the CDR3 is TGTGCCAGTCTGGGGGTCAATGAGCAGTTCTTC. The variable domain in full, with the rest retrieved from reference TRBV28 and TRBJ2-1, is DVKVTQSSRYLVKRTGEKVFLECVQDMDHENMFWYRQDPGLGLRLIYFSYDVKMKEKGDIPEGYSVSREKKERFSLILESASTNQTSMYLCASLGVNEQFFGPGTRLTVL.

The J gene is TRBJ2-7, the V gene TRBV15; 7 positions agree with TRBD2. This CDR3 spans 16 amino acids. Looked up from germline, CDR1 is LNHNV and CDR2 is YYDKDF (reference sequence). V was clipped by 0 bases and J by 1 base; unmatched bases: 6. The CDR3 here is CATSREAPSGSYEQYF. For the CDR3, the DNA is TGTGCCACCAGCAGAGAGGCCCCTAGCGGATCCTACGAGCAGTACTTC.

The chain recombines TRBV11-2 with TRBJ2-1, with 8 bases identical to TRBD1. The V gene end was trimmed by 6 bases and the J gene end by 5 bases; junction bases not matched to a gene: 12. Germline lookup yields CDR1 SGHAT and CDR2 FQNNGV. The CDR3 totals 16 residues. CDR3 nucleotide sequence: TGTGCCAGCAGTTCAAACAGGGGGAAATTCGACAATGAGCAGTTCTTC. Translating it yields CASSSNRGKFDNEQFF. Full variable domain (missing parts from reference TRBV11-2 and TRBJ2-1): EAGVAQSPRYKIIEKRQSVAFWCNPISGHATLYWYQQILGQGPKLLIQFQNNGVVDDSQLPKDRFSAERLKGVDSTLKIQPAKLEDSAVYLCASSSNRGKFDNEQFFGPGTRLTVL.

The rearrangement joins TRBV19 to TRBJ2-1, with D tentatively TRBD2 (5 bases). This CDR3 is built from 11 residues. Germline CDR1 and CDR2: LNHDA and SQIVND (reference sequence). The V gene lost 5 bases and the J gene lost 9 bases, with 8 bases spanning the gap. CDR3 nucleotide sequence: TGTGCCAGTAGTTCGGCGGGTGAGCAGTTCTTC. Protein sequence: CASSSAGEQFF.

The sample holds one count of this clone. The chain carries TRBV5-1 and TRBJ2-3; 8 nucleotides agree with TRBD2. The CDR3 has 12 residues. Germline V CDR1 and CDR2: SGHRS, YFSETQ. After removal of 5 bases from V and 15 bases from J, the junction contained 11 bases not matched to a gene. Here the CDR3 reads CASRELAAGFYF. CDR3 DNA: TGCGCCAGCAGGGAACTAGCGGCTGGCTTTTATTTT.

The chain couples TRBV5-4 to TRBJ2-7; 10 bases line up with TRBD1. Germline V gene data show CDR1 as SGHNT and CDR2 as YYREEE (reference sequence). CDR3 length equals 15 residues. After removal of 5 bases from V and 7 bases from J, the junction contained 12 bases not matched to a gene. The CDR3 reads CASRAWGQGLREQYF. DNA for the CDR3: TGTGCCAGCAGGGCCTGGGGACAGGGGCTTCGGGAGCAGTACTTC. The full variable domain, completed using reference TRBV5-4 and TRBJ2-7, is ETGVTQSPTHLIKTRGQQVTLRCSSQSGHNTVSWYQQALGQGPQFIFQYYREEENGRGNFPPRFSGLQFPNYSSELNVNALELDDSALYLCASRAWGQGLREQYFGPGTRLTVT.

This chain links TRBV2 with TRBJ1-4; TRBD1 is a possible D gene (5 bases). The germline gives CDR1 SNHLY, CDR2 FYNNEI. Trimming removed 6 bases from V and 7 bases from J, with 12 bases in between. This CDR3 is built from 13 residues. DNA of the CDR3: TGTGCCAGCAGGGCAGGGTCGTTTGAAAAACTGTTTTTT. Its translation: CASRAGSFEKLFF.

The chain recombines TRBV2 with TRBJ1-5; 8 bases match TRBD1. The CDR3 is 16 residues long. Germline V gene data show CDR1 as SNHLY and CDR2 as FYNNEI. V lost 0 bases to trimming and J lost 6 bases; unmatched junction nucleotides: 7. The CDR3 here is CASSEALQGAAQPQHF. The CDR3 DNA reads TGTGCCAGCAGTGAAGCGCTTCAGGGGGCCGCTCAGCCCCAGCATTTT.

The V gene is TRBV9, the J gene TRBJ2-7; possibly TRBD2 for D (6 bases). This CDR3 region has 16 residues. CDR1 SGDLS and CDR2 YYNGEE come from the germline V gene. Trimming removed 3 bases from V and 6 bases from J, with 22 bases in between. The CDR3 loop is CASSGGPDYGSPEQYF. For the CDR3, the DNA is TGTGCCAGCAGCGGGGGACCGGACTATGGTTCGCCCGAGCAGTACTTC. The variable domain in full, completed from reference TRBV9 and TRBJ2-7, reads DSGVTQTPKHLITATGQRVTLRCSPRSGDLSVYWYQQSLDQGLQFLIQYYNGEERAKGNILERFSAQQFPDLHSELNLSSLELGDSALYFCASSGGPDYGSPEQYFGPGTRLTVT.

Remarks on this clone: The same CDR3 arises from other DNA sequences in this sample as well. The chain joins TRBV6-5 to TRBJ2-7; D is possibly TRBD1 (6 bases). The CDR3 is 15 residues long. V gave up 0 bases and J gave up 3 bases, with 12 bases separating them. CDR1 is MNHEY and CDR2 is SVGAGI in the germline V gene. DNA for the CDR3: TGTGCCAGCAGTTACTCAGGGGACACCGGCTACGAGCAGTACTTC. The encoded protein is CASSYSGDTGYEQYF.

This chain uses TRBV10-1 with TRBJ2-3; no firm D call. This CDR3 comprises 13 residues. The V gene's germline CDR1 is WNHNN and CDR2 SYGVQD (reference sequence). V dropped 3 bases and J dropped 4 bases, with 8 bases sitting between them. The CDR3 reads CASSDAVPDTQYF. DNA of the CDR3: TGCGCCAGCAGTGACGCCGTACCAGATACGCAGTATTTT.

This clone was counted a few times. The rearrangement joins TRBV18 to TRBJ2-2; no reliable D call. CDR3 size: 12 residues. In germline, CDR1 is KGHSH, CDR2 LQKENI. Trimming shortened V by 3 bases and J by 7 bases, and 6 bases separated the two germline ends. The CDR3 sequence: CASSPVSGELFF. The CDR3 DNA follows: TGTGCCAGCTCACCGGTCAGCGGGGAGCTGTTTTTT.

The chain links TRBV28 to TRBJ2-1; D possibly corresponds to TRBD2 (5 bases). The CDR3 is 13 residues long. The V gene's germline CDR1 is MDHEN and CDR2 SYDVKM. Trimming cost V 5 bases and J 6 bases, with 11 bases left between them. The CDR3 loop is CASSILGLNEQFF. As DNA, the CDR3 is TGTGCCAGCAGTATACTAGGTCTCAATGAGCAGTTCTTC. The whole variable domain, remainder taken from reference TRBV28 and TRBJ2-1, is DVKVTQSSRYLVKRTGEKVFLECVQDMDHENMFWYRQDPGLGLRLIYFSYDVKMKEKGDIPEGYSVSREKKERFSLILESASTNQTSMYLCASSILGLNEQFFGPGTRLTVL.